This TCR beta chain was identified in a study of neurological immune-mediated disorders. This clonotype showed up many times. Its antigen is unknown. Study results and limitations: Any association between clinical or MRI features and the multiple sclerosis repertoire cluster was absent.

Germline CDR1 and CDR2: DFQATT and SNEGSKA (reference sequence). V shed 6 bases and J 2 bases; nucleotides not matched to a gene: 7. The CDR3 totals 14 residues. TCRdb independently ran MiXCR on the 5' RACE reads; one entry per CDR3 protein. The table lists 25,000 to 30,000 distinct CDR3 sequences, around 3.4% of them singletons, with 7% to 8% in the top ten. V usage is TRBV20-1 and J usage is TRBJ2-7; 10 bases fit TRBD2. This TCR was recovered from a woman in her thirties with multiple sclerosis. Specimen: PBMCs. The DNA of the CDR3 is TGCAGTGCATATGGACTAGCGGAGACCTACGAGCAGTACTTC. This encodes CSAYGLAETYEQYF.